These 17 T cell receptor beta chains were all obtained from the same sample, sequenced in a study of T-cell reconstitution after alpha-beta-depleted transplantation in children. Unique molecular identifiers featured in how the TCRbeta library was prepared. One entry per CDR3 protein, called by TCRdb with MiXCR from the PCR reads. Here the sample spans about 1,000,000 distinct CDR3 sequences, roughly 31% being singletons. Material: PBMCs, mostly from graft donor cells, obtained 360 days after TCRalphabeta/CD19-depleted stem cell transplant. The receptors come from a boy under two years old who had a stem cell transplant for SCID, so the T cells may come from the graft donor.

The gene calls are TRBV5-1 and TRBJ1-2; possibly TRBD1 for D (5 bases). V lost 4 bases and J lost 3, with 13 bases in between. Per germline, CDR1 SGHRS and CDR2 YFSETQ. This CDR3 has 14 residues. CDR3 nucleotide sequence: TGCGCCAGCAGCAAGGGGACGGCCGACTATGGCTACACCTTC. Encoded protein: CASSKGTADYGYTF.

This clonotype was observed many times. The V call is TRBV7-9, the J call TRBJ1-1, with 8 nucleotides matching TRBD1. V lost 5 bases, J lost 4 bases, and 6 bases stayed unmatched. Germline loops: CDR1 SEHNR, CDR2 FQNEAQ (reference sequence). The CDR3 contains 14 residues. The CDR3 DNA sequence: TGTGCCAGCAGCATACTAACAGGGGGCACTGAAGCTTTCTTT. Residues: CASSILTGGTEAFF.

This clonotype was found a few times. The chain is built from TRBV6-1 and TRBJ1-2, with 10 bases identical to TRBD1. CDR3 length: 15 residues. The trim removed 5 bases at V and 5 bases at J, leaving 8 bases unmatched. The V gene's germline CDR1 is MNHNS and CDR2 SASEGT. The CDR3 region is CASSRGGTGAYGYTF. The CDR3 DNA sequence: TGTGCCAGCAGTAGGGGCGGGACAGGGGCATATGGCTACACCTTC.

CDR3 in DNA: TGCAGTGCTAGTACAGGGGGCAGCCGGGGCGAGCAGTACTTC. Translating it yields CSASTGGSRGEQYF. The V and J genes are TRBV20-1 and TRBJ2-7; 9 bases fit TRBD1. J was trimmed by 6 bases and V by 3 bases; bases with no gene match: 9. The germline gives CDR1 DFQATT, CDR2 SNEGSKA (reference sequence). CDR3 length: 14 residues.

V and J are TRBV12-3 or TRBV12-4 and TRBJ2-6; D not resolved. This CDR3 contains 16 residues. V was cut by 6 bases and J by 0 bases, with 12 bases left in between. CDR3 nucleotide sequence: TGTGCCAGCAGCTCCTGGAGAGGCTCTGGGGCCAACGTCCTGACTTTC. Its protein product is CASSSWRGSGANVLTF.

This clonotype showed up just a few times. The chain links TRBV7-2 to TRBJ2-5; D unresolved. Trimming cost V 3 bases and J 8 bases, with 10 bases left between them. The CDR3 loop spans 12 amino acids. CDR1 and CDR2 from the germline V gene are SGHTA and FQGNSA. CDR3 sequence: CASSLTPPTQYF. CDR3 sequence (DNA): TGTGCCAGCAGCTTGACTCCTCCCACCCAGTACTTC.

The rearrangement uses TRBV19 and TRBJ1-1; D unresolved. From germline, CDR1 is LNHDA and CDR2 SQIVND (reference sequence). Deletions cut 4 bases from V and 1 base from J, with 4 bases between. CDR3 length: 12 residues. This chain's CDR3 is CASSKANTEAFF. The CDR3 nucleotides read TGTGCCAGTAGTAAGGCGAACACTGAAGCTTTCTTT.

The CDR3 DNA reads as TGTGCCAGCAGTTACTCGGTCCGGGCGTACACCGGGGAGCTGTTTTTT. This encodes CASSYSVRAYTGELFF. The chain couples TRBV6-2 or TRBV6-3 to TRBJ2-2, with no clear D. Germline CDR1 reads MNHEY; CDR2 reads SVGEGT. The V gene lost 0 bases and the J gene lost 3 bases, with 11 bases spanning the gap. CDR3 length: 16 amino acids.

This clonotype was seen ten or more times. The chain employs TRBV7-2 and TRBJ2-1; 7 bases align to TRBD2. Germline CDR1 is SGHTA and CDR2 is FQGNSA. The V segment lost 1 base and the J segment 2 bases; nucleotides outside the gene matches: 2. The CDR3 has 15 amino acids. CDR3 nucleotide sequence: TGTGCCAGCAGCTTAGTGGGGGGGGCCTACAATGAGCAGTTCTTC. Its protein product is CASSLVGGAYNEQFF.

V and J are TRBV12-3 or TRBV12-4 and TRBJ1-2; no firm D call. Trimming cost V 2 bases and J 2 bases, with 6 bases left between them. This CDR3 has 13 amino acids. CDR3 loop: CASSLRPNYGYTF. In nucleotides, the CDR3 is TGTGCCAGCAGTTTACGGCCCAACTATGGCTACACCTTC.

This clonotype showed up just a few times. The chain joins TRBV9 to TRBJ2-2, with 8 nucleotides matching TRBD1. Germline V gene data show CDR1 as SGDLS and CDR2 as YYNGEE. V was pared by 1 base and J by 5 bases, with 10 bases of the junction left unmatched. The CDR3 extends over 17 amino acids. CDR3 protein: CASSVTGTGFETGELFF. The CDR3 DNA is TGTGCCAGCAGCGTAACCGGGACAGGATTTGAAACCGGGGAGCTGTTTTTT. The full variable domain, completed using reference TRBV9 and TRBJ2-2, is DSGVTQTPKHLITATGQRVTLRCSPRSGDLSVYWYQQSLDQGLQFLIQYYNGEERAKGNILERFSAQQFPDLHSELNLSSLELGDSALYFCASSVTGTGFETGELFFGEGSRLTVL.

This sequence joins TRBV28 and TRBJ2-7; TRBD1 aligns across 9 bases. The V segment lost 7 bases and the J segment 3 bases; nucleotides outside the gene matches: 7. This CDR3 spans 14 amino acids. Germline V lookup: CDR1 MDHEN, CDR2 SYDVKM. The CDR3 spells CASKRTGEHYEQYF. For the CDR3, the DNA is TGTGCCAGCAAAAGGACAGGGGAGCACTACGAGCAGTACTTC. Supplemented by reference TRBV28 and TRBJ2-7, the full variable domain reads DVKVTQSSRYLVKRTGEKVFLECVQDMDHENMFWYRQDPGLGLRLIYFSYDVKMKEKGDIPEGYSVSREKKERFSLILESASTNQTSMYLCASKRTGEHYEQYFGPGTRLTVT.

This clonotype was detected only a few times. This chain connects TRBV9 to TRBJ2-7; 9 bases are a match to TRBD2. Trimming at V came to 0 bases and at J to 2 bases, leaving 3 bases not matched to a gene. The CDR3 is 15 residues long. Per the germline V gene, CDR1 is SGDLS and CDR2 is YYNGEE. In nucleotides, the CDR3 is TGTGCCAGCAGCGTAGAGTCTAGCGGGGCCTACGAGCAGTACTTC. It encodes CASSVESSGAYEQYF.

The chain employs TRBV12-3 or TRBV12-4 and TRBJ1-6; D perhaps matches TRBD1 (6 bases). The CDR3 loop spans 14 amino acids. V lost 6 bases, J lost 5 bases, and 11 bases lay in between. CDR3 DNA: TGTGCCAGCAGCGGGCCAGGGGATAATTCACCCCTCCACTTT. This sequence encodes CASSGPGDNSPLHF.

V is TRBV27 and J is TRBJ2-3; 9 bases are shared with TRBD2. V lost 3 bases, J lost 4 bases, and 8 bases stayed unmatched. The germline V gene has CDR1 MNHEY and CDR2 SMNVEV (reference sequence). The CDR3 length is 16 residues. In DNA form, the CDR3 reads TGTGCCAGCAGTTTTTTGGGAGCGGGGGGAGCAGATACGCAGTATTTT. Translated: CASSFLGAGGADTQYF.

The chain combines TRBV4-2 with TRBJ1-4; D perhaps matches TRBD1 (6 bases). Germline values: CDR1 LGHNA, CDR2 YNFKEQ. The CDR3 runs to 14 residues. Trimming stripped 5 bases from V and 6 bases from J, with 13 bases between. In nucleotides, the CDR3 is TGTGCCAGCAGCTTACGGACAGCGGATGAAAAACTGTTTTTT. The encoded protein is CASSLRTADEKLFF.

V gene TRBV5-1 combines with J gene TRBJ1-3; maybe TRBD1 (5 bases). V lost 1 base, J lost 2 bases, and 10 bases lay in between. The CDR3 spans 15 residues. Germline V gene data show CDR1 as SGHRS and CDR2 as YFSETQ. CDR3: CASSLSRDPGNTIYF. The CDR3 DNA reads TGCGCCAGCAGCTTGTCCCGGGACCCTGGAAACACCATATATTTT.